This is a list of T cell receptor beta chains from one sample in a study of naive and memory T cell subsets. TCRdb fed the UMI-ligation and nested PCR reads into MiXCR, producing one record per CDR3 protein. The sample includes about 99,000 distinct CDR3 sequences, roughly 15% of them seen just once. Sequenced material: naive CD8+ T cells from blood. The receptors originated from a human donor in good health. Each CDR3 is given without its conserved first and last residue.

cdr3_aa: ASSYLETGTDTQY; j_call: TRBJ2-3; v_call: TRBV6-5
cdr3_aa: ASSQSRNTEAF; j_call: TRBJ1-1; v_call: TRBV4-1
cdr3_aa: ASSYAGSGELF; j_call: TRBJ2-2; v_call: TRBV6-2/TRBV6-3
cdr3_aa: SAQLAGGTYEQY; j_call: TRBJ2-7; v_call: TRBV20-1
cdr3_aa: ASSLPTEYNEKLF; j_call: TRBJ1-4; v_call: TRBV7-9
cdr3_aa: ASSQRTLTGYT; j_call: TRBJ1-2; v_call: TRBV11-3
cdr3_aa: ATSREGAGQETQY; j_call: TRBJ2-5; v_call: TRBV15
cdr3_aa: ASSGLSNTGELF; j_call: TRBJ2-2; v_call: TRBV28
cdr3_aa: ASSWRGGTYNEQF; j_call: TRBJ2-1; v_call: TRBV5-1
cdr3_aa: ASSPIGRGNTGELF; j_call: TRBJ2-2; v_call: TRBV4-2
cdr3_aa: ASSQDHAQGSYEQY; j_call: TRBJ2-7; v_call: TRBV23-1
cdr3_aa: ASSPLGQIYGYT; j_call: TRBJ1-2; v_call: TRBV7-9
cdr3_aa: ASSDRGTASLDTQY; j_call: TRBJ2-3; v_call: TRBV25-1
cdr3_aa: ATSDLRDEQY; j_call: TRBJ2-7; v_call: TRBV24-1
cdr3_aa: ASSVGLGDEKLF; j_call: TRBJ1-4; v_call: TRBV4-2
cdr3_aa: ASSDPVEGSNQPQH; j_call: TRBJ1-5; v_call: TRBV6-2/TRBV6-3
cdr3_aa: ASSSAPRAGDLDTQY; j_call: TRBJ2-3; v_call: TRBV12-3/TRBV12-4
cdr3_aa: SARDRGVEDTQY; j_call: TRBJ2-3; v_call: TRBV20-1
cdr3_aa: SVHHYTDTQY; j_call: TRBJ2-3; v_call: TRBV29-1
cdr3_aa: ASSLGVRLDTEAF; j_call: TRBJ1-1; v_call: TRBV5-4
cdr3_aa: ASSLGQGISPLH; j_call: TRBJ1-6; v_call: TRBV7-2
cdr3_aa: ASSLGGTGEEKLF; j_call: TRBJ1-4; v_call: TRBV13
cdr3_aa: ASQKDYNEQF; j_call: TRBJ2-1; v_call: TRBV6-2/TRBV6-3
cdr3_aa: ASSLTEIITGHRTDTQY; j_call: TRBJ2-3; v_call: TRBV12-3/TRBV12-4
cdr3_aa: ASSLALAGVEQF; j_call: TRBJ2-1; v_call: TRBV7-6
cdr3_aa: ASSLAYIYTEAF; j_call: TRBJ1-1; v_call: TRBV5-6
cdr3_aa: ATSSVFSGTYTYEQY; j_call: TRBJ2-7; v_call: TRBV15
cdr3_aa: SVEGMTGELF; j_call: TRBJ2-2; v_call: TRBV29-1
cdr3_aa: ASSLVLAGGVPGEQY; j_call: TRBJ2-7; v_call: TRBV27
cdr3_aa: ASRPAASDTQY; j_call: TRBJ2-3; v_call: TRBV3-1
cdr3_aa: ASSFDYQPQH; j_call: TRBJ1-5; v_call: TRBV12-3/TRBV12-4
cdr3_aa: ASSRRDTAETQY; j_call: TRBJ2-5; v_call: TRBV7-9
cdr3_aa: SAGKTGAYEQY; j_call: TRBJ2-7; v_call: TRBV20-1
cdr3_aa: ASSPGGRSYNEQF; j_call: TRBJ2-1; v_call: TRBV11-3
cdr3_aa: ASSLRTGTYEQY; j_call: TRBJ2-7; v_call: TRBV28
cdr3_aa: ASSLAPAGGGLETQY; j_call: TRBJ2-5; v_call: TRBV27
cdr3_aa: ASSLTTTDTQY; j_call: TRBJ2-3; v_call: TRBV7-2
cdr3_aa: ASSQGGTSGTNYNEQF; j_call: TRBJ2-1; v_call: TRBV4-2
cdr3_aa: ATSREINTEAF; j_call: TRBJ1-1; v_call: TRBV15
cdr3_aa: ASSLRADWRAF; j_call: TRBJ1-1; v_call: TRBV5-6
cdr3_aa: ASSPPPGGSYNSPLH; j_call: TRBJ1-6; v_call: TRBV12-3/TRBV12-4
cdr3_aa: ASRLILDNEQF; j_call: TRBJ2-1; v_call: TRBV12-3/TRBV12-4
cdr3_aa: ASSAQGTSGTDTQY; j_call: TRBJ2-3; v_call: TRBV7-6
cdr3_aa: ASSTSEESDEQY; j_call: TRBJ2-7; v_call: TRBV28
cdr3_aa: ASSPTSGTDTQY; j_call: TRBJ2-3; v_call: TRBV12-3/TRBV12-4
cdr3_aa: ATSRDSFPGNTIY; j_call: TRBJ1-3; v_call: TRBV15
cdr3_aa: ASSQGLAENEQY; j_call: TRBJ2-7; v_call: TRBV3-1
cdr3_aa: ASSLVLGDGYT; j_call: TRBJ1-2; v_call: TRBV7-9
cdr3_aa: ASSRGGEQY; j_call: TRBJ2-7; v_call: TRBV6-2/TRBV6-3
cdr3_aa: ASSPEMTGWETQY; j_call: TRBJ2-5; v_call: TRBV12-3/TRBV12-4
cdr3_aa: AWSVLPLRDTEAF; j_call: TRBJ1-1; v_call: TRBV30
cdr3_aa: SARDRDPPYNEQF; j_call: TRBJ2-1; v_call: TRBV20-1
cdr3_aa: ASSPEGQAYGYT; j_call: TRBJ1-2; v_call: TRBV4-3